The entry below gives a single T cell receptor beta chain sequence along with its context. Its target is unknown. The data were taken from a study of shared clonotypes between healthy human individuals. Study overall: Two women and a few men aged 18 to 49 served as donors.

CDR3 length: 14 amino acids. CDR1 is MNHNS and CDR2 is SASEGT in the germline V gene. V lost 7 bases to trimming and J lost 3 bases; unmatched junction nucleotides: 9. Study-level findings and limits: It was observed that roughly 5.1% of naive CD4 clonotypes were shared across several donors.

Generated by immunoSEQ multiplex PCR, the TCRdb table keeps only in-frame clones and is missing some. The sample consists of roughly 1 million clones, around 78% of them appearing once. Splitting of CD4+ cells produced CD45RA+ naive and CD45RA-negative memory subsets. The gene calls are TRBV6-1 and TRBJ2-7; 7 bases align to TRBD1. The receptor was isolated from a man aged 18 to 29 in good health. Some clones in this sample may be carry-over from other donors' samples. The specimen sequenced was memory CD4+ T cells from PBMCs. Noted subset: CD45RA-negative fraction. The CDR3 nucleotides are TGTGCCAGCACTATAGGGGGCGCGGGCTACGAGCAGTACTTC. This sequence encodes CASTIGGAGYEQYF.